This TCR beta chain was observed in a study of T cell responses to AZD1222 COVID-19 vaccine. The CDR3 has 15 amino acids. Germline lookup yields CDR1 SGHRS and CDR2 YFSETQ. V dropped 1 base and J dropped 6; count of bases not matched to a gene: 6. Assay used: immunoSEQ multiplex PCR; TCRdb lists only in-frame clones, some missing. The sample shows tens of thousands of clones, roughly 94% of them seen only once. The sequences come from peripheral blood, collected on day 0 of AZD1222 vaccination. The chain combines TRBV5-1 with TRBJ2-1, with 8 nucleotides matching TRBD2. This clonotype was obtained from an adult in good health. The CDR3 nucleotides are TGCGCCAGCAGCTTGTTCGGGACTAGTTCCAATGAGCAGTTCTTC. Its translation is CASSLFGTSSNEQFF.